This TCR beta chain was captured by sequencing in a study of shared clonotypes between healthy human individuals. General study points: Few donors limited the genetic and exposure-history diversity represented. Estimated clonotype richness was generally higher in naive than memory subsets. The four-donor shared clonotypes exceeded non-shared clonotypes in generation probability, with non-shared ones scoring lower.

Assay used: immunoSEQ multiplex PCR; TCRdb lists only in-frame clones, some missing. The table has roughly 1.4 million clones, approximately 98.5% seen once; the top ten hold around 0.33%. Investigators divided CD4+ cells into CD45RA+ naive and CD45RA-negative memory subsets. With 1 base removed from V and 8 bases from J, the gap between germline ends came to 11 bases. Germline values: CDR1 SGHAT, CDR2 FQNNGV. The CDR3 has 14 amino acids. In regard to this clone: Its target is unknown.

This rearrangement joins TRBV11-2 to TRBJ1-4; D gene unclear. The specimen was naive CD4+ T cells sorted from blood. Subset meaning: CD45RA+ positively selected. The TCR was taken from a man aged 25-40 years in good health. The CDR3 sequence: CASSLGGAGEKLFF. The CDR3 nucleotides read TGTGCCAGCAGCTTAGGGGGAGCCGGGGAAAAACTGTTTTTT.